The 8 T cell receptor beta chains listed next were all sequenced from one sample in a study of cytomegalovirus exposure and HLA in healthy donors. PCR primers comprised 60 Vbeta and 13 Jbeta primers. Here immunoSEQ multiplex PCR was the method, and the copy in TCRdb shows in-frame clones only, minus some. The sample contains approximately 140,000 clones, 55% to 80% of which appear only once. Sequences were obtained from PBMCs. The receptors were gathered from a woman between 35 and 50 years old in good health and CMV-seronegative.

This clone was seen once. The genes are TRBV28 and TRBJ2-7; 8 bases are a match to TRBD1. The CDR3 covers 15 residues. V shed 6 bases, J shed 4 bases, and the junction held 11 bases outside the gene matches. Germline assignment: CDR1 MDHEN and CDR2 SYDVKM. The CDR3 coding sequence is TGTGCCAGCAGCGGGACCGGGACAGGATCTTACGAGCAGTACTTC. Its translation: CASSGTGTGSYEQYF.

The chain carries TRBV28 and TRBJ1-3; D possibly corresponds to TRBD1 (5 bases). The V gene lost 4 bases and the J gene lost 7 bases, with 17 bases spanning the gap. The germline CDR1 and CDR2 sequences are MDHEN and SYDVKM. The CDR3 extends over 15 amino acids. The CDR3 DNA reads TGTGCCAGCAGTTCACGGGGACCGACTAGGAACACCATATATTTT. The encoded protein is CASSSRGPTRNTIYF.

The chain uses TRBV27 and TRBJ1-2; D is uncertain. Germline V gene sequence: CDR1 MNHEY, CDR2 SMNVEV (reference sequence). The CDR3 runs 13 residues. Trimming took 6 bases from V and 6 from J, leaving 14 bases between them. The CDR3 is CASSETEEDGYTF. The CDR3 DNA sequence: TGTGCCAGCAGCGAAACCGAGGAAGATGGCTACACCTTC.

The V call is TRBV6-1, the J call TRBJ1-5; 7 nucleotides agree with TRBD1. Germline-derived CDR1 and CDR2 are MNHNS and SASEGT. V lost 6 bases to trimming and J lost 5 bases; unmatched junction nucleotides: 7. This CDR3 is 14 amino acids long. CDR3 DNA sequence: TGTGCCAGCAGCCGCGACAGGGTACATCAGCCCCAGCATTTT. As protein: CASSRDRVHQPQHF.

The genes are TRBV5-4 and TRBJ2-3; possible D gene TRBD2, 6 bases. Germline-derived CDR1 and CDR2 are SGHNT and YYREEE (reference sequence). The CDR3 length is 13 residues. The germline V and J ends were trimmed by 2 bases and 5 bases, with 9 bases remaining between them. The CDR3 is CASSFGGRDTQYF. CDR3 nucleotide sequence: TGTGCCAGCAGCTTCGGGGGACGAGATACGCAGTATTTT.

The V and J genes are TRBV15 and TRBJ2-7; 9 nucleotides line up with TRBD1. Per germline, CDR1 LNHNV and CDR2 YYDKDF (reference sequence). The CDR3 sequence is 14 residues long. The V gene end was trimmed by 5 bases and the J gene end by 3 bases; junction bases not matched to a gene: 5. CDR3 nucleotides: TGTGCCACCAGCCGGGGGACAGGGTTCTACGAGCAGTACTTC. Protein sequence: CATSRGTGFYEQYF.

This rearrangement joins TRBV19 to TRBJ2-6; 8 bases align to TRBD1. Trimming at V came to 4 bases and at J to 0 bases, leaving 5 bases not matched to a gene. In germline, CDR1 is LNHDA, CDR2 SQIVND (reference sequence). The CDR3 totals 17 residues. The CDR3 DNA follows: TGTGCCAGTAGTAAGGGACAGGAACTCTCTGGGGCCAACGTCCTGACTTTC. It translates to CASSKGQELSGANVLTF.

The gene calls are TRBV28 and TRBJ2-7, with D perhaps matching TRBD2 (5 bases). The CDR3 totals 14 residues. Trimming stripped 1 base from V and 4 bases from J, with 11 bases between. Germline loops: CDR1 MDHEN, CDR2 SYDVKM. The CDR3 sequence: CASSLSAGGYEQYV. The DNA of the CDR3 is TGTGCCAGCAGTTTATCAGCAGGAGGTTACGAGCAGTACGTC.